These T cell receptor beta chains were read from a single sample in a study of T cells after yellow fever vaccination. Each CDR3 protein is one row after TCRdb ran MiXCR on the 5' RACE reads. The table records 90,000 to 130,000 distinct CDR3 sequences, 7% to 8.5% of them present only once. Sequenced material: CD8+ T cells sorted from PBMCs, taken 45 days after the yellow fever booster vaccination. These receptors were taken from a man younger than 40 who received the YFV17D yellow fever vaccine. Each CDR3 is given without its conserved first and last residue. The order of the fields is J gene, V gene, clone size, CDR3 protein. Clone size is not always given. Where it is, it says once, few, many or a class for expanded clones.

J gene: TRBJ2-1; V gene: TRBV3-1; clone size: few; CDR3 protein: ASSQAVGHHEQF
J gene: TRBJ2-7; V gene: TRBV11-2; clone size: many; CDR3 protein: ASSLMYEQY
J gene: TRBJ2-1; V gene: TRBV7-2; clone size: many; CDR3 protein: ASSLADRVTLRNEQF
J gene: TRBJ2-7; V gene: TRBV6-5; clone size: many; CDR3 protein: ASTGGAMSEQY
J gene: TRBJ2-1; V gene: TRBV12-3/TRBV12-4; clone size: many; CDR3 protein: ASSLGTRDEQF
J gene: TRBJ2-2; V gene: TRBV9; clone size: many; CDR3 protein: ASSAEAGLLPNTGELF
J gene: TRBJ2-1; V gene: TRBV20-1; clone size: many; CDR3 protein: SARDLAFAYNEQF
J gene: TRBJ2-3; V gene: TRBV7-8; clone size: many; CDR3 protein: ASSPPSGGDTQY
J gene: TRBJ2-7; V gene: TRBV29-1; clone size: many; CDR3 protein: SVAGHTYEQY
J gene: TRBJ2-7; V gene: TRBV19; clone size: few; CDR3 protein: ASSIGLEGDEQY
J gene: TRBJ2-1; V gene: TRBV7-2; clone size: many; CDR3 protein: ASSLAGGPLSYNEQF
J gene: TRBJ2-3; V gene: TRBV4-3; clone size: many; CDR3 protein: ASSQDIREGLSDTQY
J gene: TRBJ2-4; V gene: TRBV7-8; clone size: few; CDR3 protein: ASSSRKWSGSGAAKNIQY
J gene: TRBJ2-3; V gene: TRBV4-3; clone size: few; CDR3 protein: ASSPQGLAGYTDTQY
J gene: TRBJ1-2; V gene: TRBV5-5; clone size: NA; CDR3 protein: ASRSTGGLNYGYT
J gene: TRBJ2-7; V gene: TRBV20-1; clone size: many; CDR3 protein: SAAGTRDYEQY
J gene: TRBJ2-5; V gene: TRBV6-1; clone size: many; CDR3 protein: ASSPWTGQETQY
J gene: TRBJ2-3; V gene: TRBV18; clone size: many; CDR3 protein: ASSPPGQSTDTQY
J gene: TRBJ1-2; V gene: TRBV5-6; clone size: NA; CDR3 protein: ASSLGRALGYGYT
J gene: TRBJ2-3; V gene: TRBV7-3; clone size: many; CDR3 protein: ASSPKPGTDTQY
J gene: TRBJ2-1; V gene: TRBV5-1; clone size: many; CDR3 protein: ASSLGTGSNEQF
J gene: TRBJ2-7; V gene: TRBV20-1; clone size: many; CDR3 protein: SARVRDRGLYEQY
J gene: TRBJ2-2; V gene: TRBV15; clone size: NA; CDR3 protein: ATSRDRGTTNTGELF
J gene: TRBJ2-7; V gene: TRBV5-1; clone size: many; CDR3 protein: ASSPGTESYEQY
J gene: TRBJ2-5; V gene: TRBV12-3/TRBV12-4; clone size: many; CDR3 protein: ASGGGFASETQY
J gene: TRBJ1-5; V gene: TRBV29-1; clone size: NA; CDR3 protein: SVEEGNQPQH
J gene: TRBJ2-1; V gene: TRBV11-2; clone size: NA; CDR3 protein: ASSLLGGGLSSYNEQF
J gene: TRBJ2-2; V gene: TRBV27; clone size: many; CDR3 protein: ASRANTGELF
J gene: TRBJ2-7; V gene: TRBV4-3; clone size: many; CDR3 protein: ASSQGLAELYEQY
J gene: TRBJ2-3; V gene: TRBV7-8; clone size: few; CDR3 protein: ASSLALETGVDTDTQY
J gene: TRBJ2-1; V gene: TRBV7-9; clone size: NA; CDR3 protein: ASSLPPSGTGGEQF
J gene: TRBJ1-1; V gene: TRBV7-9; clone size: many; CDR3 protein: ASSQGGAEAF
J gene: TRBJ2-7; V gene: TRBV6-2/TRBV6-3; clone size: many; CDR3 protein: ASSAIAGEPLHEQY
J gene: TRBJ2-7; V gene: TRBV6-1; clone size: many; CDR3 protein: ASSERGSYEQY
J gene: TRBJ2-7; V gene: TRBV20-1; clone size: few; CDR3 protein: SARRQNYEQY
J gene: TRBJ2-7; V gene: TRBV4-2; clone size: many; CDR3 protein: ASSQVAPLDEQY
J gene: TRBJ2-7; V gene: TRBV20-1; clone size: many; CDR3 protein: SAPGQTNEQY
J gene: TRBJ2-3; V gene: TRBV9; clone size: NA; CDR3 protein: ASSLNSEGGEGDTQY
J gene: TRBJ2-5; V gene: TRBV7-9; clone size: many; CDR3 protein: ASWRDQETQY
J gene: TRBJ2-1; V gene: TRBV5-1; clone size: many; CDR3 protein: ASSWGDRAYNEQF
J gene: TRBJ1-2; V gene: TRBV19; clone size: few; CDR3 protein: ASTDAGGYT
J gene: TRBJ1-3; V gene: TRBV11-2; clone size: many; CDR3 protein: ASSLAASGNTIY
J gene: TRBJ2-7; V gene: TRBV10-2; clone size: many; CDR3 protein: ASSPRDPSYEQY
J gene: TRBJ1-2; V gene: TRBV12-3/TRBV12-4; clone size: few; CDR3 protein: ASSLEPGQGNYGYT
J gene: TRBJ2-3; V gene: TRBV4-1; clone size: many; CDR3 protein: ASSQGGHLGGDTQY
J gene: TRBJ2-5; V gene: TRBV7-2; clone size: many; CDR3 protein: ASSLVVAGAGETQY
J gene: TRBJ2-3; V gene: TRBV6-5; clone size: many; CDR3 protein: ASSLLIPDTQY
J gene: TRBJ2-1; V gene: TRBV6-2/TRBV6-3; clone size: many; CDR3 protein: ASTWDSSSYNEQF
J gene: TRBJ2-1; V gene: TRBV27; clone size: many; CDR3 protein: ASRLAGGPYEQF
J gene: TRBJ2-7; V gene: TRBV9; clone size: many; CDR3 protein: ASSVEASGIWDEQY